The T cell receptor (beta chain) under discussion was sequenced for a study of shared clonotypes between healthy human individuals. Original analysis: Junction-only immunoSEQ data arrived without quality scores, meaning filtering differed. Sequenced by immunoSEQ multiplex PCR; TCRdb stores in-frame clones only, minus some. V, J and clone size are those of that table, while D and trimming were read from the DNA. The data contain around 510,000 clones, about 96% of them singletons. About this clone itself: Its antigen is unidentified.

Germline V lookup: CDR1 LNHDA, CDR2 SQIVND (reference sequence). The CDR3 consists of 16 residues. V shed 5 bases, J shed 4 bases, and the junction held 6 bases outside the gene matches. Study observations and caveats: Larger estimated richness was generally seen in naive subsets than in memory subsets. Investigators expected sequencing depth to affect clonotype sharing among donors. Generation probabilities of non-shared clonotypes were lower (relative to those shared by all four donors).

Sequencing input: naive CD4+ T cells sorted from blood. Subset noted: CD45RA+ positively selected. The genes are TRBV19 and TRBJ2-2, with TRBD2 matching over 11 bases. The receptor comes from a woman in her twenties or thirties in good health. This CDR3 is CASSSQTSGTTGELFF. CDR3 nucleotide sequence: TGTGCCAGTAGTTCCCAGACTAGCGGGACCACCGGGGAGCTGTTTTTT.